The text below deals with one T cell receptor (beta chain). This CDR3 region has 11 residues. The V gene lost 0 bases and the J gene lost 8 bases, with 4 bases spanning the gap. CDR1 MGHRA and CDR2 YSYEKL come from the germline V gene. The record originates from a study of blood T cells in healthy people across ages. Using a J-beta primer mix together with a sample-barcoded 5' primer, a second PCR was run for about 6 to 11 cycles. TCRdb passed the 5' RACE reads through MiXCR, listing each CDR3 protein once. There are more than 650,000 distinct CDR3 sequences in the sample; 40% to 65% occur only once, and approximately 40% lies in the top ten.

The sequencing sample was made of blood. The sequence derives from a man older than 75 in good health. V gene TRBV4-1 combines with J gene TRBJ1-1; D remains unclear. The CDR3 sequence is CASSQEGEAFF. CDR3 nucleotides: TGCGCCAGCAGCCAAGAGGGGGAAGCTTTCTTT.